This TCR beta chain was sequenced in a study of patients and donors after allogeneic stem cell transplantation (TCRdb year 2020). On this clonotype: The antigen it binds to is not known. Base qualities were left out, and no much larger clone turns up one base away.

Receptors were amplified or captured by RT-PCR. TCRdb shows the sequencer as NextSeq 550. TCRdb redid the processing of the public reads, applying fastp at Q25 and MiXCR, and retained in-frame beta chains. Every CDR3 protein is listed once, alongside the most common genes and DNA of its rows. Recorded for this sample are about 230,000 distinct CDR3 sequences; about 14% of them occurred a single time. The ten largest clones represent 9.5% to 13% of the sample. From the germline V gene, CDR1 is LGHNA and CDR2 is YNFKEQ. From cysteine to phenylalanine, the CDR3 is 15 amino acids long. Only CDR3 DNA remains: 45 bases, in frame from the first base. Cut back by 0 bases and 6 bases, the V and J ends lie 12 bases apart.

In this chain, TRBV4-2 is recombined with TRBJ2-1, with TRBD2 as a weak D call on 6 bases. Sequenced material: blood, either unsorted or a sorted T cell fraction (not recorded which). The source is a human donor who was either an allogeneic HSCT recipient or a stem cell or donor lymphocyte infusion donor (not recorded which). It is not recorded whose cells these are; they may come from a transplant donor. This receptor has the CDR3 CASSQDPWDSNEQFF. The DNA sequence is as follows: TGTGCCAGCAGCCAAGATCCGTGGGACTCCAATGAGCAGTTCTTC.